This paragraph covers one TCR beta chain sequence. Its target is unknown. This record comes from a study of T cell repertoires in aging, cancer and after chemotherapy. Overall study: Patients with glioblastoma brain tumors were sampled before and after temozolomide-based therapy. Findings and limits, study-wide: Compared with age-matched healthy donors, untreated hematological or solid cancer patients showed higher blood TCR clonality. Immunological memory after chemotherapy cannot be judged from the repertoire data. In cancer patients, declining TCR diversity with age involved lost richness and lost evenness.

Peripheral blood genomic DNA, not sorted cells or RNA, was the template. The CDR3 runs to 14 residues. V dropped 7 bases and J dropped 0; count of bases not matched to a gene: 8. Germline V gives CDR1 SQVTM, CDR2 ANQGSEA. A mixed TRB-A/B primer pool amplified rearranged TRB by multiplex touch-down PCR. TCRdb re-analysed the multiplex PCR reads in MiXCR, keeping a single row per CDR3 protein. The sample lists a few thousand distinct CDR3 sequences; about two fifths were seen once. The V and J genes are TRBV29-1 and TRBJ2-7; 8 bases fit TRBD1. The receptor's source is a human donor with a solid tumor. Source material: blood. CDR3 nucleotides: TGCAGCGCCACGGGACAGGATCACTCCTACGAGCAGTACTTC. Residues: CSATGQDHSYEQYF.